This entry features one T cell receptor (beta chain) sequence. Its antigen is as yet unknown. Listed TCR primers and previously described methods were used for bulk TCR libraries. TCRdb reanalysed the PCR reads using MiXCR and keeps one entry per CDR3 protein. The data show 100,000 or so distinct CDR3 sequences, around 30% seen once. The data derive from a study of molecular identifiers for immune sequencing clone quantification. Trimming cost V 5 bases and J 0 bases, with 15 bases left between them. This CDR3 is built from 16 residues. Germline CDR1 MNHEY, CDR2 SMNVEV (reference sequence). Study-wide results and limits: Single-cell amounts of spiked Jurkat TCR RNA were reportedly detectable among 950,000 to 1,000,000 naive cells.

The chain carries TRBV27 and TRBJ2-3; D remains unclear. Source material: naive CD8+ T cells from blood, with Jurkat cell RNA spiked in. This sample's subset: FACS-sorted CD8+CD4-CCR7+CD45RA+ naive T cells. The sequence derives from a human donor in good health. Some libraries in this study had Jurkat cell RNA spiked in. CDR3 in amino acids: CASSHLDGASTDTQYF. CDR3 bases: TGTGCCAGCAGTCACCTGGACGGTGCTAGCACAGATACGCAGTATTTT.